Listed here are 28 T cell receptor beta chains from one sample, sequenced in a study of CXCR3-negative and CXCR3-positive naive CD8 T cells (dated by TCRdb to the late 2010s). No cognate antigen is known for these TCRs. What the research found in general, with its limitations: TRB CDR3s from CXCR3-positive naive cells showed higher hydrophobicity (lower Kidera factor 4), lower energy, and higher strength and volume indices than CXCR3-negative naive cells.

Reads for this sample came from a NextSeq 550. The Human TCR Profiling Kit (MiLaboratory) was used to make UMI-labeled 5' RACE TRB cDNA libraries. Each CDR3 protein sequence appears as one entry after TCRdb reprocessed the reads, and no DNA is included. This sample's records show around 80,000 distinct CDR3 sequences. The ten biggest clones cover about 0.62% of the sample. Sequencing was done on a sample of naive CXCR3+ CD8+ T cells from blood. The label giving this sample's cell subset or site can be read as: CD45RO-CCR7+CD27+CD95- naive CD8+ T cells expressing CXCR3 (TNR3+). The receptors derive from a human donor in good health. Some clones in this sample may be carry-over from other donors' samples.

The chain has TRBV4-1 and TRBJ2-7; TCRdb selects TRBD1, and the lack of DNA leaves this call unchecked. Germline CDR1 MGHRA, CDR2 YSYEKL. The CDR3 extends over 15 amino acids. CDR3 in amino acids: CASSRSLGPTYEQYF.

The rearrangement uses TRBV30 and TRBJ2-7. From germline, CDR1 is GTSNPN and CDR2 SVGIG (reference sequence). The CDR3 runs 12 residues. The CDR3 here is CAWTTGTYEQYF.

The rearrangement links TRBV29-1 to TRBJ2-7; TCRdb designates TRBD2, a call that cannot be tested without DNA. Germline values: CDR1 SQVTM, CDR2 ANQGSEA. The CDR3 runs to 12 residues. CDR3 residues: CSVEDRRDEQYF.

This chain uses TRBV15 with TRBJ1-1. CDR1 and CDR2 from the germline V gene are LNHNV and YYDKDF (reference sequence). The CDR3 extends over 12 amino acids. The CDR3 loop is CATSDGDAEAFF.

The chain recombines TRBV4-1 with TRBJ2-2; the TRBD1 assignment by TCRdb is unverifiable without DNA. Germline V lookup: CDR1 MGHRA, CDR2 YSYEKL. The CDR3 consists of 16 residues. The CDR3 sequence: CASSQDPGGNTGELFF.

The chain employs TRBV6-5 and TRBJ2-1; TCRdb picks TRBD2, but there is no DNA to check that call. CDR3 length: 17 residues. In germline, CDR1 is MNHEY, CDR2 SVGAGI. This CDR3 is CASSPGLAGGPHNEQFF.

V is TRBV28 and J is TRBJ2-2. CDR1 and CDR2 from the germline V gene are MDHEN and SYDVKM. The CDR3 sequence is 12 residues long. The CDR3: CASSFYTGELFF.

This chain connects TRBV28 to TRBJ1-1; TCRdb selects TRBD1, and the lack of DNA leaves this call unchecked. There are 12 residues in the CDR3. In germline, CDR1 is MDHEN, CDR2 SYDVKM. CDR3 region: CASSDTRTGAFF.

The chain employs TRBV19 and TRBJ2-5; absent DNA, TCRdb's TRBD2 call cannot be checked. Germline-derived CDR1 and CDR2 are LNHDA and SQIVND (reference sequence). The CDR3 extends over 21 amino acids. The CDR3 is CASSIATQGGIRIQYQETQYF. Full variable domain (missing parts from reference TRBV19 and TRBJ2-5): DGGITQSPKYLFRKEGQNVTLSCEQNLNHDAMYWYRQDPGQGLRLIYYSQIVNDFQKGDIAEGYSVSREKKESFPLTVTSAQKNPTAFYLCASSIATQGGIRIQYQETQYFGPGTRLLVL.

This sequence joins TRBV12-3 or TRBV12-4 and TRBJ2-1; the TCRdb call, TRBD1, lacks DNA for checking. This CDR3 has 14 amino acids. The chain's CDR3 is CASSYRGPYNEQFF.

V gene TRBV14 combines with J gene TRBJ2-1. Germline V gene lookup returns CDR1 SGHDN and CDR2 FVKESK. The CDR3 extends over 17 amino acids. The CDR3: CASSQAGSSSSYNEQFF.

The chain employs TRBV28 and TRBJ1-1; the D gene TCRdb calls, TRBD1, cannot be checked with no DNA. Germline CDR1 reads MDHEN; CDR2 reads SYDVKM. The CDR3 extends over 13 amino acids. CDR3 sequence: CASSFRVRPEAFF. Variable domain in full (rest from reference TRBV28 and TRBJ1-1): DVKVTQSSRYLVKRTGEKVFLECVQDMDHENMFWYRQDPGLGLRLIYFSYDVKMKEKGDIPEGYSVSREKKERFSLILESASTNQTSMYLCASSFRVRPEAFFGQGTRLTVV.

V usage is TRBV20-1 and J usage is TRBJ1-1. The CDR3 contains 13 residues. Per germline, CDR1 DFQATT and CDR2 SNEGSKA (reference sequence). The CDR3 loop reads CSARDSATTEAFF.

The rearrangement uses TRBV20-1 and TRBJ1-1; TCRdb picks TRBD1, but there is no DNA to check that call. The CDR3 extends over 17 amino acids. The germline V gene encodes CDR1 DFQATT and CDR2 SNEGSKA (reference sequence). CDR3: CSARSRGQGGEDTEAFF.

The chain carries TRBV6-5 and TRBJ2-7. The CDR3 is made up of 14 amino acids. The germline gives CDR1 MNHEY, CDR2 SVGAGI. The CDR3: CASSYSWQAYEQYF.

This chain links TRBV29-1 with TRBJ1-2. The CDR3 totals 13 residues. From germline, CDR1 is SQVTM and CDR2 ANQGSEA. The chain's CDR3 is CSAEDENNYGYTF. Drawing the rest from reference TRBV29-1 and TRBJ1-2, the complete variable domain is SAVISQKPSRDICQRGTSLTIQCQVDSQVTMMFWYRQQPGQSLTLIATANQGSEATYESGFVIDKFPISRPNLTFSTLTVSNMSPEDSSIYLCSAEDENNYGYTFGSGTRLTVV.

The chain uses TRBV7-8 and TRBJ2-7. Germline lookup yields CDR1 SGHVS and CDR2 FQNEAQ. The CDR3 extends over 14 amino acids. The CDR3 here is CASSTRDFFDEQYF.

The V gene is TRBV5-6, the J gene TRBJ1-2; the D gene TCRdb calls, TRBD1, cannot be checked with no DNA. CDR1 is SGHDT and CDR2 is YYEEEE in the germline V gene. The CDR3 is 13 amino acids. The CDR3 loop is CASRSDRDFGYTF.

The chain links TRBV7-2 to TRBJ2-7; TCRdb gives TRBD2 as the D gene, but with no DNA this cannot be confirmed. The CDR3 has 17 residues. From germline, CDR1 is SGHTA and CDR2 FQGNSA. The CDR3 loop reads CASSLVVWLAGDDEQYF.

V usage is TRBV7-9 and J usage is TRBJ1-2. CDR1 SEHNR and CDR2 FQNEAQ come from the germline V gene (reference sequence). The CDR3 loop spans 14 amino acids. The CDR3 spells CASSLISHPYGYTF.

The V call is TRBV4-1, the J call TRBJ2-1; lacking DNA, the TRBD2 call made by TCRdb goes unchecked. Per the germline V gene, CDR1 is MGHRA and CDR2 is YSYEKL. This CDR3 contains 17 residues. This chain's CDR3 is CASSPWVTSGPYNEQFF.

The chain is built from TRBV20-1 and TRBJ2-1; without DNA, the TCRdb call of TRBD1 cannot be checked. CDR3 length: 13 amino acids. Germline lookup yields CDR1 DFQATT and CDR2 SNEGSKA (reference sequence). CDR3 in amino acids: CSASRPQGNEQFF.

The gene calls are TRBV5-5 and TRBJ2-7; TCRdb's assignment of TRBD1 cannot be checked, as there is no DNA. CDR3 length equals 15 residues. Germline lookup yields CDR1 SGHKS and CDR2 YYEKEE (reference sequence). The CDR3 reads CASRWDRDSSYEQYF.

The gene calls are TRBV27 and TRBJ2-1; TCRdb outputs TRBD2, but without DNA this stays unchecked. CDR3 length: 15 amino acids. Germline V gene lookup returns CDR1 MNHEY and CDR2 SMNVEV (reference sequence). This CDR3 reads CASSPPEGGYNEQFF.

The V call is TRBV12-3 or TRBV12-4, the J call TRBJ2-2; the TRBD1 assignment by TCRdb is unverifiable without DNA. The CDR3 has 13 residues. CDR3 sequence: CASKGGETGELFF.

Here the CDR3 reads CASSSVGGGTGGINEQFF. The chain couples TRBV7-6 to TRBJ2-1; the TRBD1 assignment by TCRdb is unverifiable without DNA. Germline CDR1 SGHVS, CDR2 FNYEAQ. This CDR3 has 18 amino acids.

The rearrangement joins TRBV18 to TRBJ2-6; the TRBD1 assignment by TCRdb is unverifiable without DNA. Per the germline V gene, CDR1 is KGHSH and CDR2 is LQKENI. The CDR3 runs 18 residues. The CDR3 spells CASSTIGAEGSGANVLTF. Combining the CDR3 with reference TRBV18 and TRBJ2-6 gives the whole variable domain NAGVMQNPRHLVRRRGQEARLRCSPMKGHSHVYWYRQLPEEGLKFMVYLQKENIIDESGMPKERFSAEFPKEGPSILRIQQVVRGDSAAYFCASSTIGAEGSGANVLTFGAGSRLTVL.

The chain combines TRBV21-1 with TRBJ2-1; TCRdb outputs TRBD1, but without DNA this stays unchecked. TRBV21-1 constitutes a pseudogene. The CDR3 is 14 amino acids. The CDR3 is CASSKVQGAPEKFF.